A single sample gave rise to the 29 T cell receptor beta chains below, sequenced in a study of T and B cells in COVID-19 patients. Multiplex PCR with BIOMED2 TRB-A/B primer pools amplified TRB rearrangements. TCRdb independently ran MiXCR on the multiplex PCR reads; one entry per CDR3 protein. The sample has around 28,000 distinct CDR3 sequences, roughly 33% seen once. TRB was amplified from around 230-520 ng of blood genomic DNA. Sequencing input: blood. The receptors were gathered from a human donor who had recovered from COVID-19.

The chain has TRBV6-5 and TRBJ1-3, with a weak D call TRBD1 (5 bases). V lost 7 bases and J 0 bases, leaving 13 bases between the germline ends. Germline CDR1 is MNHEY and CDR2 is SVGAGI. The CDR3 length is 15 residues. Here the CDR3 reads CASTKGVRSGNTIYF. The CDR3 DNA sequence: TGTGCCAGCACAAAAGGGGTCCGCTCTGGAAACACCATATATTTT.

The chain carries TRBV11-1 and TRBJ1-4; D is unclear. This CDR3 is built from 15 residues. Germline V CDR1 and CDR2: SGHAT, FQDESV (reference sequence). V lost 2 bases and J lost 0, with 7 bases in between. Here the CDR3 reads CASSLIRTTNEKLFF. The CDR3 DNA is TGTGCCAGCAGCTTAATCCGGACAACTAATGAAAAACTGTTTTTT.

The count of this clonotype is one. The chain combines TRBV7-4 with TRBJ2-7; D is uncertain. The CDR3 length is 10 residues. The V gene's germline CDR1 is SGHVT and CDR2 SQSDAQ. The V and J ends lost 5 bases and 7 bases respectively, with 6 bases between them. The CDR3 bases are TGTGCCAGCAGCACCCCGGAGCAGTACTTC. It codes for CASSTPEQYF.

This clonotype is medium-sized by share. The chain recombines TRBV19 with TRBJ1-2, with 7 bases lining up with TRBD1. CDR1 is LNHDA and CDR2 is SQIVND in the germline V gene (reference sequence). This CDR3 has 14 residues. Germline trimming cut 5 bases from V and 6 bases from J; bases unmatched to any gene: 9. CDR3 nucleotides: TGTGCCAGTAGTCGAAGGACAGGTGAACATGGCTACACCTTC. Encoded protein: CASSRRTGEHGYTF.

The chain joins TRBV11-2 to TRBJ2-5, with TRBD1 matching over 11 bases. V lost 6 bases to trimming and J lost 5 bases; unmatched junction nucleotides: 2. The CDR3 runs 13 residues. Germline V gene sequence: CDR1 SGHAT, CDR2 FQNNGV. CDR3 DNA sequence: TGTGCCAGCAGAAGGACAGGGGGCGAGACCCAGTACTTC. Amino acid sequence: CASRRTGGETQYF.

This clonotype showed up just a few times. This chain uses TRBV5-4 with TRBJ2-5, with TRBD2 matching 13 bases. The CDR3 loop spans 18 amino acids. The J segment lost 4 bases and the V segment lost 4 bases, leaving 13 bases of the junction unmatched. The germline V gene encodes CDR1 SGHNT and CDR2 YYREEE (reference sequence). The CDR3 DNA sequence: TGTGCCAGCAGCCAACCGTTGGGGACTAGCGGGATTCCAGAGACCCAGTACTTC. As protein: CASSQPLGTSGIPETQYF.

As DNA, the CDR3 is TGTGCCAGCAGCTTAGACATGTTCTACAATGAGCAGTTCTTC. Translating gives CASSLDMFYNEQFF. The rearrangement joins TRBV14 to TRBJ2-1; D gene ambiguous. CDR3 length: 14 amino acids. The germline V gene encodes CDR1 SGHDN and CDR2 FVKESK. The V end was cut by 5 bases, the J end by 3 bases, with 11 bases between.

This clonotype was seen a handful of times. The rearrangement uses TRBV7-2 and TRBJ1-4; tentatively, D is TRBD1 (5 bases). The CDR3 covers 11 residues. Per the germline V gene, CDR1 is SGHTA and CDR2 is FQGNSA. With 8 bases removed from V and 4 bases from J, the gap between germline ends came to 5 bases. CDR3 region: CASQGNEKLFF. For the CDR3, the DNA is TGTGCCAGCCAGGGTAATGAAAAACTGTTTTTT.

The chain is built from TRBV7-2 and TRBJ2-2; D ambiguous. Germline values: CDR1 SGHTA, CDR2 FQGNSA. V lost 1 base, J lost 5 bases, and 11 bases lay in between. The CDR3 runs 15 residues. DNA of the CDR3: TGTGCCAGCAGCTTAGAGGGTTTGGAGACCGGGGAGCTGTTTTTT. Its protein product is CASSLEGLETGELFF.

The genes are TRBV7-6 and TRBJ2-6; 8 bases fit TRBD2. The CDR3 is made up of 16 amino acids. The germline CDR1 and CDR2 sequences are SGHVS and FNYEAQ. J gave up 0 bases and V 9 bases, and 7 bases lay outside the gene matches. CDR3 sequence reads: CASLPGLVSGANVLTF. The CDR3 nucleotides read TGTGCCAGTCTCCCGGGACTAGTCTCTGGGGCCAACGTCCTGACTTTC.

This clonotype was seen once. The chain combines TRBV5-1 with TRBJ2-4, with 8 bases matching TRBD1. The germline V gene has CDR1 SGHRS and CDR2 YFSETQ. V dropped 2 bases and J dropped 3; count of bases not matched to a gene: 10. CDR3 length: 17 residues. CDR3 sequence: CASSFRGGQAFKNIQYF. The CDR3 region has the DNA TGCGCCAGCAGCTTCCGTGGGGGACAGGCGTTCAAAAACATTCAGTACTTC. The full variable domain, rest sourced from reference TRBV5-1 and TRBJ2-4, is KAGVTQTPRYLIKTRGQQVTLSCSPISGHRSVSWYQQTPGQGLQFLFEYFSETQRNKGNFPGRFSGRQFSNSRSEMNVSTLELGDSALYLCASSFRGGQAFKNIQYFGAGTRLSVL.

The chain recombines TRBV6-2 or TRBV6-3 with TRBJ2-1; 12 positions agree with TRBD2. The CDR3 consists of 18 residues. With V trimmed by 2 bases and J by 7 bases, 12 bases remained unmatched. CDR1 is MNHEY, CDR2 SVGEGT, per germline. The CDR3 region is CASSYQGLAGNPPNEQFF. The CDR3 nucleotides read TGTGCCAGCAGTTACCAAGGACTAGCGGGAAACCCCCCAAATGAGCAGTTCTTC.

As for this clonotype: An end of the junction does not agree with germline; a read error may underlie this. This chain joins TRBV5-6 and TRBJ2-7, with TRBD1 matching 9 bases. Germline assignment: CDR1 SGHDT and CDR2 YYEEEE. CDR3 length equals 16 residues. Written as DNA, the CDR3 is TGCGCCAGCAGCTTGGTGCCGACAGGGGGCTCCTACGAGCAGTACTTC. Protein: CASSLVPTGGSYEQYF.

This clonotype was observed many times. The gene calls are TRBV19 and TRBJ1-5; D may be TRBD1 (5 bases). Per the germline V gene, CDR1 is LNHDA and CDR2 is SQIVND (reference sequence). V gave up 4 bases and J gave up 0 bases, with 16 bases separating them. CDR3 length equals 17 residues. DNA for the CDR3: TGTGCCAGTAGTACCTCAGTCTCGACAGTTAGCAATCAGCCCCAGCATTTT. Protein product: CASSTSVSTVSNQPQHF.

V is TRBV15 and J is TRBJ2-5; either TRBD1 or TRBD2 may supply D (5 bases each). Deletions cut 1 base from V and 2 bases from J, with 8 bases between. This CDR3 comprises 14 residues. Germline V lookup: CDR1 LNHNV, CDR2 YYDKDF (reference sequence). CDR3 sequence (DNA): TGTGCCACCAGCAGAGGAGGGGTTCAAGAGACCCAGTACTTC. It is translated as CATSRGGVQETQYF.

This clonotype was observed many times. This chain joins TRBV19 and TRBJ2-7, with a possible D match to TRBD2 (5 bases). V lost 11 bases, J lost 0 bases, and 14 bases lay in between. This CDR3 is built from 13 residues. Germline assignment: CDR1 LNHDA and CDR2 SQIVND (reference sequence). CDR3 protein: CASGLGYSYEQYF. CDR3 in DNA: TGTGCCTCTGGACTGGGATACTCCTACGAGCAGTACTTC.

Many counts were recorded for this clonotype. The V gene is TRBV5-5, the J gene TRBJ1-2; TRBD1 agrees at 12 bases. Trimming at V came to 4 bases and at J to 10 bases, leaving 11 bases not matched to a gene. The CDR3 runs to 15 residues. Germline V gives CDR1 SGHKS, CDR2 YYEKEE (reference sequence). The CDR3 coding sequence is TGTGCCAGCAGCCGCGAGCGGGGACAGGGGGCGTTCTACACCTTC. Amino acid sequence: CASSRERGQGAFYTF.

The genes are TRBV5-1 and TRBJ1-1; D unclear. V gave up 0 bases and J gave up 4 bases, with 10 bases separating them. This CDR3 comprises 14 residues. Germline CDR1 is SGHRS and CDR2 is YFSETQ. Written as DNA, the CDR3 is TGCGCCAGCAGCTTGGGAGGCCTTCCCACTGAAGCTTTCTTT. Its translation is CASSLGGLPTEAFF.

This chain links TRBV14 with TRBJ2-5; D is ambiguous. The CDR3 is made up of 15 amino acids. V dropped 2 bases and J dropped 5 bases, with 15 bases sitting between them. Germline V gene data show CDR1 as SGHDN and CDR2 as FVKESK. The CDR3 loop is CASSQRLRGVETQYF. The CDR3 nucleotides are TGTGCCAGCAGCCAACGATTGCGTGGGGTCGAGACCCAGTACTTC. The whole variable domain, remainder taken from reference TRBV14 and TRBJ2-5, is EAGVTQFPSHSVIEKGQTVTLRCDPISGHDNLYWYRRVMGKEIKFLLHFVKESKQDESGMPNNRFLAERTGGTYSTLKVQPAELEDSGVYFCASSQRLRGVETQYFGPGTRLLVL.

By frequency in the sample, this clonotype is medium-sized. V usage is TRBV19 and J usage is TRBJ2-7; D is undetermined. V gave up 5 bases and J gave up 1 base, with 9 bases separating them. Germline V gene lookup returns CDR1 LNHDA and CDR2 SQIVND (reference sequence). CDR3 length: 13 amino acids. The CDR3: CASSRAKSYEQYF. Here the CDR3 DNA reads TGTGCCAGTAGTCGGGCAAAATCCTACGAGCAGTACTTC.

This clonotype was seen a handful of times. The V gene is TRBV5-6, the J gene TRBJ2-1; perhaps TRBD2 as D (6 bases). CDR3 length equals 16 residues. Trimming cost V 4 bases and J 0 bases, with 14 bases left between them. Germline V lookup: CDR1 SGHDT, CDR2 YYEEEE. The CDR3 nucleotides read TGTGCCAGCAGCCCCCAGGTGGGGGGCTCCTACAATGAGCAGTTCTTC. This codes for CASSPQVGGSYNEQFF. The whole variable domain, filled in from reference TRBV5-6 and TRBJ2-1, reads DAGVTQSPTHLIKTRGQQVTLRCSPKSGHDTVSWYQQALGQGPQFIFQYYEEEERQRGNFPDRFSGHQFPNYSSELNVNALLLGDSALYLCASSPQVGGSYNEQFFGPGTRLTVL.

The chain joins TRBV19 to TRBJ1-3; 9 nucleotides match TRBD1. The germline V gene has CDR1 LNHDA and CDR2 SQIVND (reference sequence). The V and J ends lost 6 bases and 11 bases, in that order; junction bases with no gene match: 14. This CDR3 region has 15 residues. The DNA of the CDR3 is TGTGCCAGTAGCCCTTTTACAGGGGGCTCGATCGCCATATATTTT. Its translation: CASSPFTGGSIAIYF.

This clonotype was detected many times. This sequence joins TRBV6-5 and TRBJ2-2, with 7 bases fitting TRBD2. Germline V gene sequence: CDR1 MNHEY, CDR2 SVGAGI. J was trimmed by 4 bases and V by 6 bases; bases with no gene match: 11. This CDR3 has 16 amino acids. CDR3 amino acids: CASSPAGRGTTGELFF. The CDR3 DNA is TGTGCCAGCAGCCCCGCCGGGCGGGGGACCACCGGGGAGCTGTTTTTT.

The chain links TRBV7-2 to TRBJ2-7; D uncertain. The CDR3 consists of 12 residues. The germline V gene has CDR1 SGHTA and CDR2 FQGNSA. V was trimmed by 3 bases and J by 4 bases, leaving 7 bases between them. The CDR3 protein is CASSFVRYEQYF. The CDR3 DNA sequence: TGTGCCAGCAGCTTCGTCCGGTACGAGCAGTACTTC.

The CDR3 sequence: CSARPDIGSPLHF. CDR3 sequence (DNA): TGCAGTGCTAGACCGGACATTGGTTCACCCCTCCACTTT. The chain carries TRBV20-1 and TRBJ1-6, with D perhaps matching TRBD1 (5 bases). The length of the CDR3 is 13 residues. Germline loops: CDR1 DFQATT, CDR2 SNEGSKA (reference sequence). Trimming took off 2 bases at V and 9 bases at J, with 11 bases between the two ends.

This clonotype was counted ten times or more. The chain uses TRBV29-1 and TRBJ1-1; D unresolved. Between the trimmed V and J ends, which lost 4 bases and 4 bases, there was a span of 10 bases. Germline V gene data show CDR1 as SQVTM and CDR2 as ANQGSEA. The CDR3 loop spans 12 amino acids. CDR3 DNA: TGCAGCGTTGGGGAGGGCGGCACTGAAGCTTTCTTT. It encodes CSVGEGGTEAFF.

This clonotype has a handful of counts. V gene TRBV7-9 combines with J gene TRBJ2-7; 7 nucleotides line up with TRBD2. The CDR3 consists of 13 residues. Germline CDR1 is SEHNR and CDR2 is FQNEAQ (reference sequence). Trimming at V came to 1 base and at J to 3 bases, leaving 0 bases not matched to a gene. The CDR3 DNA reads TGTGCCAGCAGCTTAGGGGGGGGCTACGAGCAGTACTTC. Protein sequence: CASSLGGGYEQYF. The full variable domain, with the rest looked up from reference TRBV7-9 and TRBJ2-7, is DTGVSQNPRHKITKRGQNVTFRCDPISEHNRLYWYRQTLGQGPEFLTYFQNEAQLEKSRLLSDRFSAERPKGSFSTLEIQRTEQGDSAMYLCASSLGGGYEQYFGPGTRLTVT.

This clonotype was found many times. The CDR3 reads CSVPAPAINYGYTF. The CDR3 bases are TGCAGCGTGCCCGCTCCAGCAATTAACTATGGCTACACCTTC. The chain joins TRBV29-1 to TRBJ1-2; D is uncertain. Trimming pared 6 bases from V and 1 base from J, leaving 15 bases between. The V gene's germline CDR1 is SQVTM and CDR2 ANQGSEA. The CDR3 loop spans 14 amino acids.

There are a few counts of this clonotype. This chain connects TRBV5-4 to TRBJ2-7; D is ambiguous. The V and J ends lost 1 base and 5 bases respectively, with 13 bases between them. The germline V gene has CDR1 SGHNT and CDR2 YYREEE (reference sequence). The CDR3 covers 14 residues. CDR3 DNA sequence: TGTGCCAGCAGCTTGCGGCAGGTGGCGAACGAGCAGTACTTC. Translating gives CASSLRQVANEQYF.